Included here is one TCR beta chain sequence, with context. Its target is unknown. The data originate from a study of T cells after posttransplantation cyclophosphamide. General observations from the study: Recipient CMV seropositivity and CMV reactivation strongly tracked TRB clonality.

Sequencing was performed with immunoSEQ multiplex PCR; in TCRdb, only in-frame clones are kept and a portion is missing. The repertoire has about 37,000 clones, none seen only once; the ten largest take approximately 5.9%. Per the germline V gene, CDR1 is LNHDA and CDR2 is SQIVND (reference sequence). The CDR3 sequence is 14 residues long. V was shortened by 8 bases and J by 3 bases, with 15 bases between the two germline ends. V usage is TRBV19 and J usage is TRBJ2-3; D possibly corresponds to TRBD2 (6 bases). Sample: PBMCs. The TCR sequence derives from a man between 25 and 39 years old in good health and a related stem cell transplant donor. Here the CDR3 reads CASVGTRDTDTQYF. In DNA, the CDR3 is TGTGCCAGTGTCGGGACTCGGGATACAGATACGCAGTATTTT.